A single sample gave rise to the 15 T cell receptor beta chains below, sequenced in a study of control samples from healthy donors and cancer patients. Profiling relied on immunoSEQ multiplex PCR, and the TCRdb table lists in-frame clones only, not all of them. The sample records 350,000 to 450,000 clones, roughly 90% being singletons. Material: PBMCs. The source of these receptors is a man aged 35-49 years with head and neck cancer.

For this clone: Distinct nucleotide sequences in the sample also encode this CDR3. DNA for the CDR3: TGTGCCAGCAGTTTTCGGGGGAGGGGGGAGACCCAGTACTTC. Translation: CASSFRGRGETQYF. The J gene is TRBJ2-5, the V gene TRBV5-4; TRBD2 might be the D (7 bases). The germline gives CDR1 SGHNT, CDR2 YYREEE (reference sequence). This CDR3 has 14 amino acids. Trimming shortened V by 5 bases and J by 5 bases, and 16 bases separated the two germline ends.

This chain links TRBV19 with TRBJ1-1; 7 bases are shared with TRBD1. V was pared by 8 bases and J by 0 bases, with 15 bases of the junction left unmatched. Germline V gene data show CDR1 as LNHDA and CDR2 as SQIVND (reference sequence). The CDR3 spans 17 residues. This CDR3 is CASGTPNVGGMNTEAFF. For the CDR3, the DNA is TGTGCCAGTGGCACCCCGAACGTAGGGGGCATGAACACTGAAGCTTTCTTT.

V gene TRBV28 combines with J gene TRBJ2-3; 13 bases are a match to TRBD2. Germline trimming cut 2 bases from V and 5 bases from J; bases unmatched to any gene: 7. Germline CDR1 MDHEN, CDR2 SYDVKM. There are 17 residues in the CDR3. CDR3 DNA: TGTGCCAGCAGTTTAGTTGGACTAGCGGGAGTTGGAGATACGCAGTATTTT. Its translation is CASSLVGLAGVGDTQYF. Full variable domain (remainder filled in from reference TRBV28 and TRBJ2-3): DVKVTQSSRYLVKRTGEKVFLECVQDMDHENMFWYRQDPGLGLRLIYFSYDVKMKEKGDIPEGYSVSREKKERFSLILESASTNQTSMYLCASSLVGLAGVGDTQYFGPGTRLTVL.

The chain carries TRBV11-2 and TRBJ1-1; weak D call: TRBD1 (5 bases). Trimming took 7 bases from V and 4 from J, leaving 10 bases between them. Germline V CDR1 and CDR2: SGHAT, FQNNGV. The CDR3 loop spans 12 amino acids. DNA for the CDR3: TGTGCCAGCATCGGGACCAGCACTGAAGCTTTCTTT. It specifies CASIGTSTEAFF.

This sequence joins TRBV2 and TRBJ2-4, with TRBD2 identical over 10 bases. V trimming: 0 bases; J trimming: 8 bases; junction bases outside the gene matches: 16. Looked up from germline, CDR1 is SNHLY and CDR2 is FYNNEI. There are 19 residues in the CDR3. The CDR3 DNA reads as TGTGCCAGCAGTGAAGCGAAAGCGGGAGGGTTGAGGGGGAAGGACATTCAGTACTTC. It codes for CASSEAKAGGLRGKDIQYF.

This chain uses TRBV6-6 with TRBJ1-5; 9 positions agree with TRBD1. Trimming removed 9 bases from V and 8 bases from J; junction bases left unmatched: 17. The germline V gene has CDR1 MNHNY and CDR2 SVGAGI (reference sequence). The CDR3 runs to 16 residues. In DNA form, the CDR3 reads TGTGCCAGTTGTCACTTCCCCACAGGGGGCCGAGAGCCCCAGCATTTT. This sequence encodes CASCHFPTGGREPQHF.

CDR3 amino acids: CASSPSQGADSPLHF. CDR3 nucleotide sequence: TGTGCCAGTAGCCCGTCACAGGGGGCAGATTCACCCCTCCACTTT. V gene TRBV19 combines with J gene TRBJ1-6; 9 nucleotides match TRBD1. The V segment lost 6 bases and the J segment 8 bases; nucleotides outside the gene matches: 8. Germline values: CDR1 LNHDA, CDR2 SQIVND (reference sequence). The CDR3 is 15 amino acids.

The rearrangement links TRBV7-6 to TRBJ2-1; D may be TRBD2 (6 bases). Trimming took off 1 base at V and 0 bases at J, with 16 bases between the two ends. The length of the CDR3 is 18 residues. The germline V gene encodes CDR1 SGHVS and CDR2 FNYEAQ. CDR3 nucleotides: TGTGCCAGCAGCTTAGATATCGGGGTGGGGGGCTCCTACAATGAGCAGTTCTTC. Amino acid sequence: CASSLDIGVGGSYNEQFF.

The J gene is TRBJ1-5, the V gene TRBV19; D gene uncertain. V lost 3 bases and J 3 bases, leaving 18 bases between the germline ends. The CDR3 is 17 residues long. Germline loops: CDR1 LNHDA, CDR2 SQIVND (reference sequence). The CDR3 here is CASSIALREGYNQPQHF. The CDR3 DNA sequence: TGTGCCAGTAGTATTGCCCTCCGTGAGGGATACAATCAGCCCCAGCATTTT.

This clone was seen a handful of times. The chain carries TRBV19 and TRBJ2-3; D remains unclear. This CDR3 has 11 amino acids. Per germline, CDR1 LNHDA and CDR2 SQIVND (reference sequence). The ends were cut back, 3 bases at V and 6 bases at J, with 4 bases in the middle. DNA of the CDR3: TGTGCCAGTAGTATCGGGGATACGCAGTATTTT. It specifies CASSIGDTQYF.

The chain links TRBV7-2 to TRBJ2-1, with TRBD2 matching 11 bases. The CDR3 runs to 16 residues. Germline CDR1 reads SGHTA; CDR2 reads FQGNSA. Trimming removed 1 base from V and 9 bases from J; junction bases left unmatched: 8. The CDR3 bases are TGTGCCAGCAGCTTAGAGGGTACTAGCGGGAGACCTGAGCAGTTCTTC. This encodes CASSLEGTSGRPEQFF.

CDR3: CASSLGGGFMNTEAFF. The DNA of the CDR3 is TGTGCCAGCAGCTTAGGGGGAGGGTTCATGAACACTGAAGCTTTCTTT. The chain employs TRBV11-2 and TRBJ1-1; D is unclear. The germline V and J ends were trimmed by 1 base and 0 bases, with 12 bases remaining between them. Germline V gene sequence: CDR1 SGHAT, CDR2 FQNNGV. The CDR3 runs to 16 residues.

The chain combines TRBV5-1 with TRBJ2-1; 9 nucleotides line up with TRBD1. V lost 2 bases and J lost 7; bases outside the gene matches: 4. The CDR3 totals 14 residues. Germline V gene data show CDR1 as SGHRS and CDR2 as YFSETQ. CDR3 sequence reads: CASSLTGGQNEQFF. For the CDR3, the DNA is TGCGCCAGCAGCTTAACAGGGGGCCAAAATGAGCAGTTCTTC.

This clone was seen a single time. The V and J genes are TRBV10-1 and TRBJ2-3; no clear D gene. Germline loops: CDR1 WNHNN, CDR2 SYGVQD (reference sequence). The CDR3 runs to 16 residues. V was trimmed by 4 bases and J by 2 bases, leaving 16 bases between them. The CDR3 reads CASSVGQGKDTDTQYF. CDR3 nucleotides: TGCGCCAGCAGTGTCGGGCAAGGTAAGGACACAGATACGCAGTATTTT.

This rearrangement joins TRBV7-2 to TRBJ2-1, with a weak D call TRBD1 (5 bases). The V gene lost 5 bases and the J gene lost 2 bases, with 19 bases spanning the gap. Germline CDR1 SGHTA, CDR2 FQGNSA. This CDR3 spans 17 amino acids. The CDR3 nucleotides read TGTGCCAGCAGCATCAGACGAAGAGACAGCACCTACAATGAGCAGTTCTTC. Protein product: CASSIRRRDSTYNEQFF.